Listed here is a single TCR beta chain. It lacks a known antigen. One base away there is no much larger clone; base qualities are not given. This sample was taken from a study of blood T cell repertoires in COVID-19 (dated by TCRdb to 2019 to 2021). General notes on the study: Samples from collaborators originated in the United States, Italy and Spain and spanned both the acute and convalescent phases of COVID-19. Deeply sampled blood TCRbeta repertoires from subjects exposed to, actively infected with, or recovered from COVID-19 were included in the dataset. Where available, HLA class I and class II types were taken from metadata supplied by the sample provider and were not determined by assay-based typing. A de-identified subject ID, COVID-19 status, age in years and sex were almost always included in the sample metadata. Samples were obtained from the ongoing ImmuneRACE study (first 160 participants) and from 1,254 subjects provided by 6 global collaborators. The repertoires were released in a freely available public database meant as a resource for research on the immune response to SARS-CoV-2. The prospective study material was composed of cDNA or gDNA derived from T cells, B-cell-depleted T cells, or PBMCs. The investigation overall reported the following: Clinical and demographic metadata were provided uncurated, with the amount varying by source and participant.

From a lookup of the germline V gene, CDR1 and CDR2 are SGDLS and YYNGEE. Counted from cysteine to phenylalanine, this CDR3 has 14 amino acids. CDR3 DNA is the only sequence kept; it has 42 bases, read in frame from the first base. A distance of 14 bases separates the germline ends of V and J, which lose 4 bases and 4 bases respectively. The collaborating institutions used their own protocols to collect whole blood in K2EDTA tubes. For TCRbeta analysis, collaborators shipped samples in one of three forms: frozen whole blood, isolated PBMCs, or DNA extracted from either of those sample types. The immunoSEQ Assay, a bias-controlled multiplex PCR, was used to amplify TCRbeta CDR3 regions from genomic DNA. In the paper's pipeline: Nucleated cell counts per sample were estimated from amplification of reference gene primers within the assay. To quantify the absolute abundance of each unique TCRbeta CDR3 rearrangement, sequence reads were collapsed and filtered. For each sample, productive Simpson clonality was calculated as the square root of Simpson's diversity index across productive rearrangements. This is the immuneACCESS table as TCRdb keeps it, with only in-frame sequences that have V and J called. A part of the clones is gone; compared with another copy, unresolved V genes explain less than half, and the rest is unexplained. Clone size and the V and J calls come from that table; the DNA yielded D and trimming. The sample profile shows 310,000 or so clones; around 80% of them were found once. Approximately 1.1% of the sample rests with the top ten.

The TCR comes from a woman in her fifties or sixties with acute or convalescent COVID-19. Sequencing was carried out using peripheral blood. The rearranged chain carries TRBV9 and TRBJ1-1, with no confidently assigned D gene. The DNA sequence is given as TGTGCCAGCAGCCCTCAGGACGGGAGCACTGAAGCTTTCTTT. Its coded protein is CASSPQDGSTEAFF.